This passage covers 23 T cell receptor beta chains from one sample sequenced in a study of cytomegalovirus exposure and HLA in healthy donors. 60 Vbeta and 13 Jbeta primers were used in PCR. Here immunoSEQ multiplex PCR was the method, and the copy in TCRdb shows in-frame clones only, minus some. Among approximately 160,000 clones listed, around 68% were seen once. The sample was PBMCs. These receptors all come from a man aged 50 to 59 in good health and CMV-seronegative.

The chain recombines TRBV21-1 with TRBJ1-6. TRBV21-1 is flagged as a pseudogene. The CDR3 is made up of 14 amino acids. The CDR3 sequence: CASSNWGVNSPLHF. The DNA of the CDR3 is TGTGCCAGCAGCAATTGGGGGGTAAATTCACCCCTCCACTTT.

The chain combines TRBV5-4 with TRBJ1-1; a possible D gene is TRBD1 (5 bases). Trimming cost V 6 bases and J 5 bases, with 23 bases left between them. The CDR3 runs to 16 residues. The V gene's germline CDR1 is SGHNT and CDR2 YYREEE (reference sequence). CDR3: CASNQNGAGGLTEAFF. CDR3 DNA sequence: TGTGCCAGCAACCAAAACGGGGCGGGAGGATTAACTGAAGCTTTCTTT.

The rearrangement links TRBV7-9 to TRBJ2-2; weak D call: TRBD1 (5 bases). V shed 3 bases and J shed 3 bases, with 8 bases lying between them. The CDR3 runs to 14 residues. The germline CDR1 and CDR2 sequences are SEHNR and FQNEAQ (reference sequence). The CDR3 coding sequence is TGTGCCAGCAGCTTTCAAGGGGACACCGGGGAGCTGTTTTTT. Its protein product is CASSFQGDTGELFF.

This clone was picked up one time. The V gene is TRBV18, the J gene TRBJ1-5, with D possibly matching TRBD1 (6 bases). The CDR3 length is 18 residues. V gave up 4 bases and J gave up 0 bases, with 19 bases separating them. Germline loops: CDR1 KGHSH, CDR2 LQKENI. The CDR3 here is CASSQLIKQGYSNQPQHF. The CDR3 DNA is TGTGCCAGCTCACAACTAATAAAACAGGGCTATAGCAATCAGCCCCAGCATTTT.

This clone came up once. The CDR3 bases are TGTGCCAGCAGTTACGAGGGGGTCATTTATGGCTACACCTTC. Residues: CASSYEGVIYGYTF. The V call is TRBV27, the J call TRBJ1-2; D possibly corresponds to TRBD1 (6 bases). The CDR3 consists of 14 residues. Germline V lookup: CDR1 MNHEY, CDR2 SMNVEV (reference sequence). V gave up 4 bases and J gave up 5 bases, with 14 bases separating them.

This chain uses TRBV18 with TRBJ1-5, with 7 bases aligning to TRBD1. The CDR3 totals 15 residues. The V segment lost 3 bases and the J segment 4 bases; nucleotides outside the gene matches: 6. Germline V gives CDR1 KGHSH, CDR2 LQKENI. In DNA, the CDR3 is TGTGCCAGCTCACCGGGGACACAGGGGAATCAGCCCCAGCATTTT. Translated: CASSPGTQGNQPQHF.

The rearrangement links TRBV4-2 to TRBJ2-7; 9 nucleotides line up with TRBD2. This CDR3 has 16 amino acids. The V gene's germline CDR1 is LGHNA and CDR2 YNFKEQ. The trim removed 0 bases at V and 4 bases at J, leaving 7 bases unmatched. The CDR3, as DNA: TGTGCCAGCAGCCAAGAGGTAGCGGGGGTTCCTTACGAGCAGTACTTC. This codes for CASSQEVAGVPYEQYF.

The chain recombines TRBV6-1 with TRBJ2-7; 9 nucleotides agree with TRBD1. CDR3 length: 13 residues. With 11 bases clipped from V and 3 bases from J, the junction kept 8 bases outside the gene matches. Looked up from germline, CDR1 is MNHNS and CDR2 is SASEGT. CDR3 sequence (DNA): TGTGCCGTCGCACAGGGGGCCCTCTACGAGCAGTACTTC. It specifies CAVAQGALYEQYF.

The chain carries TRBV7-2 and TRBJ2-5; 10 nucleotides align to TRBD1. The CDR3 length is 15 residues. Trimming at V came to 5 bases and at J to 5 bases, leaving 8 bases not matched to a gene. Germline V CDR1 and CDR2: SGHTA, FQGNSA. This CDR3 reads CASSPGDRGRETQYF. CDR3 sequence (DNA): TGTGCCAGCAGCCCGGGGGACAGGGGAAGGGAGACCCAGTACTTC.

The chain recombines TRBV27 with TRBJ1-1, with D possibly TRBD1 on 6 matching bases. V lost 7 bases and J lost 0, with 15 bases in between. The CDR3 is 15 residues long. Germline loops: CDR1 MNHEY, CDR2 SMNVEV (reference sequence). The CDR3 nucleotides are TGTGCCAGCAAATTACAGGGTCCCATGAACACTGAAGCTTTCTTT. Its protein is CASKLQGPMNTEAFF.

This clone was found once. The genes are TRBV19 and TRBJ1-5; TRBD1 might be the D (6 bases). CDR1 is LNHDA, CDR2 SQIVND, per germline (reference sequence). Deletions cut 6 bases from V and 0 bases from J, with 15 bases between. This CDR3 spans 16 amino acids. The CDR3 coding sequence is TGTGCCAGTAGCATGGTAAGACAGGTTAGCAATCAGCCCCAGCATTTT. Its protein is CASSMVRQVSNQPQHF.

The J gene is TRBJ2-7, the V gene TRBV5-5; 8 bases are shared with TRBD1. Germline trimming cut 4 bases from V and 2 bases from J; bases unmatched to any gene: 11. Germline V gene lookup returns CDR1 SGHKS and CDR2 YYEKEE (reference sequence). This CDR3 comprises 16 residues. The CDR3 sequence: CASSRLGAGGAYEQYF. For the CDR3, the DNA is TGTGCCAGCAGCCGCCTGGGGGCAGGGGGCGCCTACGAGCAGTACTTC.

CDR3 bases: TGCGCCAGCAGTGAGTCTCACGGGTCTAATCAGCCCCAGCATTTT. It is translated as CASSESHGSNQPQHF. The V and J genes are TRBV10-2 and TRBJ1-5; D gene uncertain. The CDR3 has 15 amino acids. CDR1 is WSHSY and CDR2 is SAAADI in the germline V gene. Deletions cut 0 bases from V and 4 bases from J, with 10 bases between.

The V call is TRBV19, the J call TRBJ1-2; unclear D gene. Deletions cut 4 bases from V and 0 bases from J, with 12 bases between. This CDR3 region has 15 residues. The V gene's germline CDR1 is LNHDA and CDR2 SQIVND (reference sequence). CDR3 nucleotide sequence: TGTGCCAGTAGTAAGTCAGGCAGCCCTAACTATGGCTACACCTTC. Translated: CASSKSGSPNYGYTF.

Only one count was recorded for this clone. V gene TRBV11-2 combines with J gene TRBJ1-1; the D gene is possibly TRBD1 (5 bases). The germline V gene has CDR1 SGHAT and CDR2 FQNNGV. The CDR3 has 13 amino acids. The ends were cut back, 5 bases at V and 1 base at J, with 8 bases in the middle. The CDR3 nucleotides read TGTGCCAGCAGCCAAGACAGGAACACTGAAGCTTTCTTT. Translating it yields CASSQDRNTEAFF.

The genes are TRBV7-2 and TRBJ1-1, with D possibly being TRBD1 (5 bases). Between the trimmed V and J ends, which lost 4 bases and 1 base, there was a span of 16 bases. Per the germline V gene, CDR1 is SGHTA and CDR2 is FQGNSA. The CDR3 covers 16 residues. CDR3 loop: CASSSRQGGGNTEAFF. CDR3 coding DNA: TGTGCCAGCAGCTCCCGGCAGGGTGGTGGGAACACTGAAGCTTTCTTT.

The chain employs TRBV6-1 and TRBJ2-2; possibly TRBD2 for D (5 bases). The CDR3 runs 16 residues. The V gene's germline CDR1 is MNHNS and CDR2 SASEGT. The V gene lost 4 bases and the J gene lost 6 bases, with 18 bases spanning the gap. The chain's CDR3 is CASSVAGNYRAGELFF. In nucleotides, the CDR3 is TGTGCCAGCAGTGTGGCCGGGAACTACCGGGCCGGGGAGCTGTTTTTT.

The count of this clone is one. The chain couples TRBV7-8 to TRBJ1-5; D gene unclear. Germline lookup yields CDR1 SGHVS and CDR2 FQNEAQ. This CDR3 has 15 amino acids. V dropped 5 bases and J dropped 1 base, with 12 bases sitting between them. The CDR3 sequence: CASSMDFYSNQPQHF. DNA of the CDR3: TGTGCCAGCAGCATGGACTTCTACAGCAATCAGCCCCAGCATTTT.

The chain is built from TRBV7-2 and TRBJ2-7; 8 bases agree with TRBD1. There are 15 residues in the CDR3. The germline CDR1 and CDR2 sequences are SGHTA and FQGNSA. Trimming removed 5 bases from V and 3 bases from J; junction bases left unmatched: 9. The CDR3 DNA is TGTGCCAGCAGCCTGACAGGGGTGTTAGACTACGAGCAGTACTTC. Its translation: CASSLTGVLDYEQYF.

The chain has TRBV5-1 and TRBJ2-7; 7 bases match TRBD1. The germline V gene has CDR1 SGHRS and CDR2 YFSETQ. V gave up 3 bases and J gave up 9 bases; unmatched junction bases: 6. The CDR3 contains 12 residues. The CDR3 DNA reads TGCGCCAGCAGCTCGAACAGGGGAACGCAGTACTTC. Amino acid sequence: CASSSNRGTQYF.

A few counts support this clone. The rearrangement joins TRBV11-3 to TRBJ2-2; 8 bases line up with TRBD1. The CDR3 is 15 amino acids. From germline, CDR1 is SGHNT and CDR2 YENEEA. V was pared by 1 base and J by 6 bases, with 4 bases of the junction left unmatched. CDR3 protein: CASSLGTGGAGELFF. The DNA for the CDR3 is TGTGCCAGCAGCTTAGGAACAGGGGGTGCCGGGGAGCTGTTTTTT.

The chain couples TRBV10-3 to TRBJ1-1; maybe TRBD1 (5 bases). V shed 0 bases and J shed 0 bases, with 8 bases lying between them. Germline V gene sequence: CDR1 ENHRY, CDR2 SYGVKD. The CDR3 runs to 15 residues. CDR3 nucleotide sequence: TGTGCCATCAGTGAGTCTGGAGGGGTGAACACTGAAGCTTTCTTT. Encoded protein: CAISESGGVNTEAFF.

V and J are TRBV18 and TRBJ2-3; no clear D. The germline V and J ends were trimmed by 2 bases and 2 bases, with 20 bases remaining between them. CDR1 is KGHSH and CDR2 is LQKENI in the germline V gene. The CDR3 contains 18 residues. The CDR3 is CASSPNGQLISPTDTQYF. CDR3 coding DNA: TGTGCCAGCTCACCAAATGGGCAGCTCATTTCCCCCACAGATACGCAGTATTTT.